Below, 14 T cell receptor beta chains from the same sample are listed, as sequenced in a study of CD8 T cells in ankylosing spondylitis. Study results and limitations: What appeared characteristic of ankylosing spondylitis blood was a TCR beta motif of under 10 highly homologous variants.

TCRdb independently ran MiXCR on the 5' RACE reads; one entry per CDR3 protein. This table has roughly 450,000 distinct CDR3 sequences, roughly 25% appearing once. These receptors are not linked to any known antigen. Sequenced input: blood, either unsorted or a sorted T cell fraction (not recorded which). Every receptor here comes from a male donor with ankylosing spondylitis.

This clonotype was found a few times. V and J are TRBV12-3 or TRBV12-4 and TRBJ2-3; 7 nucleotides align to TRBD2. V lost 3 bases and J lost 8; bases outside the gene matches: 5. The CDR3 length is 13 residues. CDR3 amino acids: CASSLRETGTQYF. The CDR3 DNA follows: TGTGCCAGCAGTTTGCGGGAGACGGGTACGCAGTATTTT.

V is TRBV2 and J is TRBJ2-1; TRBD2 aligns across 8 bases. Trimming at V came to 9 bases and at J to 6 bases, leaving 7 bases not matched to a gene. There are 13 residues in the CDR3. Germline V gene data show CDR1 as SNHLY and CDR2 as FYNNEI. CDR3 sequence (DNA): TGTGCCAGTCTCCGGGAGGGTCGCAATGAGCAGTTCTTC. It translates to CASLREGRNEQFF.

The chain uses TRBV29-1 and TRBJ1-3, with D hard to call. Trimming stripped 7 bases from V and 2 bases from J, with 15 bases between. Germline lookup yields CDR1 SQVTM and CDR2 ANQGSEA. The CDR3 spans 14 residues. The CDR3 reads CSASFPGTGNTIYF. For the CDR3, the DNA is TGCAGCGCCTCCTTTCCGGGGACTGGAAACACCATATATTTT.

This clonotype was counted only a few times. V and J are TRBV5-1 and TRBJ2-2; TRBD2 agrees at 10 bases. The ends lost 0 bases at V and 1 base at J; junction bases unmatched: 6. The CDR3 is 18 amino acids. Germline CDR1 SGHRS, CDR2 YFSETQ. The CDR3: CASSLDPPSGRNTGELFF. CDR3 bases: TGCGCCAGCAGCTTGGATCCTCCTAGCGGGAGGAACACCGGGGAGCTGTTTTTT.

This chain joins TRBV7-9 and TRBJ2-3, with TRBD2 as a possible D gene (6 bases). The CDR3 sequence is 15 residues long. The V gene lost 2 bases and the J gene lost 1 base, with 10 bases spanning the gap. Germline V CDR1 and CDR2: SEHNR, FQNEAQ (reference sequence). The CDR3 DNA reads as TGTGCCAGCAGCTTATCCCCTAGCGGCACAGATACGCAGTATTTT. Translation gives CASSLSPSGTDTQYF.

This clonotype was picked up a small number of times. The genes are TRBV20-1 and TRBJ1-2, with D unresolved. Per the germline V gene, CDR1 is DFQATT and CDR2 is SNEGSKA (reference sequence). Trimming left V 8 bases short and J 6 bases short, with 4 bases between. This CDR3 has 8 amino acids. Here the CDR3 reads CSTDGYTF. CDR3 coding DNA: TGCAGTACGGATGGCTACACCTTC.

The rearrangement links TRBV7-9 to TRBJ1-1; unclear D gene. V lost 3 bases and J 4 bases, leaving 12 bases between the germline ends. The CDR3 runs 14 residues. CDR1 is SEHNR, CDR2 FQNEAQ, per germline (reference sequence). The CDR3 DNA is TGTGCCAGCAGCTTTAATTCCGGGGTCACTGAAGCTTTCTTT. This gives the protein CASSFNSGVTEAFF.

This clonotype showed up just a few times. This chain connects TRBV5-1 to TRBJ2-1, with 7 nucleotides matching TRBD2. This CDR3 has 14 residues. Germline loops: CDR1 SGHRS, CDR2 YFSETQ. With 5 bases clipped from V and 6 bases from J, the junction kept 8 bases outside the gene matches. In DNA, the CDR3 is TGCGCCAGCAGTTCGGCGGGAGAAGTCAATGAGCAGTTCTTC. Encoded protein: CASSSAGEVNEQFF.

The chain is built from TRBV5-1 and TRBJ1-2, with D perhaps matching TRBD1 (5 bases). The CDR3 covers 14 residues. Germline loops: CDR1 SGHRS, CDR2 YFSETQ. V was cut by 4 bases and J by 1 base, with 11 bases left in between. Here the CDR3 reads CASSPPTDNYGYTF. The CDR3 bases are TGCGCCAGCAGCCCGCCGACAGATAACTATGGCTACACCTTC.

CDR3 loop: CASSAYGTGNTIYF. CDR3 bases: TGTGCCAGTAGTGCCTACGGGACTGGAAACACCATATATTTT. The chain joins TRBV19 to TRBJ1-3; no firm D call. The V gene's germline CDR1 is LNHDA and CDR2 SQIVND (reference sequence). The CDR3 sequence is 14 residues long. With 5 bases removed from V and 2 bases from J, the gap between germline ends came to 10 bases.

This chain joins TRBV2 and TRBJ2-1; 11 bases line up with TRBD2. CDR3 length: 15 amino acids. V lost 4 bases and J lost 4; bases outside the gene matches: 3. Per germline, CDR1 SNHLY and CDR2 FYNNEI. The CDR3 DNA reads as TGTGCCAGCAGTGGGACTAGCGGGCGGTACAATGAGCAGTTCTTC. The encoded protein is CASSGTSGRYNEQFF.

The chain recombines TRBV11-2 with TRBJ2-7; 16 nucleotides agree with TRBD2. Looked up from germline, CDR1 is SGHAT and CDR2 is FQNNGV. This CDR3 has 19 residues. The V gene end was trimmed by 6 bases and the J gene end by 1 base; junction bases not matched to a gene: 12. The chain's CDR3 is CASRMTGTSGRGFSYEQYF. CDR3 nucleotides: TGTGCCAGCAGAATGACCGGGACTAGCGGGAGGGGCTTTTCCTACGAGCAGTACTTC.

The chain joins TRBV18 to TRBJ2-3, with 7 bases lining up with TRBD1. The CDR3 runs 14 residues. V shed 7 bases and J 0 bases; nucleotides not matched to a gene: 4. The V gene's germline CDR1 is KGHSH and CDR2 LQKENI. The CDR3 nucleotides read TGTGCCAGCTACCCGGGACAGAGCACAGATACGCAGTATTTT. Encoded protein: CASYPGQSTDTQYF.

Only a few counts were recorded for this clonotype. The chain has TRBV20-1 and TRBJ2-2; no definite D call. Germline V gene lookup returns CDR1 DFQATT and CDR2 SNEGSKA (reference sequence). The germline V and J ends were trimmed by 6 bases and 2 bases, with 10 bases remaining between them. This CDR3 has 13 amino acids. The CDR3 sequence: CSAAHVNTGELFF. The DNA of the CDR3 is TGCAGTGCCGCTCACGTTAACACCGGGGAGCTGTTTTTT.